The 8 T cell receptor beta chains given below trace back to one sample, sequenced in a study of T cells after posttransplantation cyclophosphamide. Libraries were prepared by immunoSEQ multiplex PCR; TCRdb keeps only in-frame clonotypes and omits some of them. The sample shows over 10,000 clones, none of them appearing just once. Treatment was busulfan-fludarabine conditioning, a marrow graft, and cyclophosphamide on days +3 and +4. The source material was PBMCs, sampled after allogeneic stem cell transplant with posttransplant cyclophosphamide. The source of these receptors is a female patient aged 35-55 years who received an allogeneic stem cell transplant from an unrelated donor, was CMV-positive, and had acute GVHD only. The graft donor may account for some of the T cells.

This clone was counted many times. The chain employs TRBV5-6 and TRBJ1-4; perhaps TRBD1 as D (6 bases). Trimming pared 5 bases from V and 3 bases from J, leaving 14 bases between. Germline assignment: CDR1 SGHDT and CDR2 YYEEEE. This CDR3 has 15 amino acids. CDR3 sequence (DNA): TGTGCCAGCAGGTTACAGGGTACGGCTAATGAAAAACTGTTTTTT. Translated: CASRLQGTANEKLFF.

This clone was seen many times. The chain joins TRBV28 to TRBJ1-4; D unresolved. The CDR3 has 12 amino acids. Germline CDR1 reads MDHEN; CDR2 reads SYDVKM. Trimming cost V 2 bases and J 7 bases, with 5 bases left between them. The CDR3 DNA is TGTGCCAGCAGTTTAACGGGTGAAAAACTGTTTTTT. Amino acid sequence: CASSLTGEKLFF.

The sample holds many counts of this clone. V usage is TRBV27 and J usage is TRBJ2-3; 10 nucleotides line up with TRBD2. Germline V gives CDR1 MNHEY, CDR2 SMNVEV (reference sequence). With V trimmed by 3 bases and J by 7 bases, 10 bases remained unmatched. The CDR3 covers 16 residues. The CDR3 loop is CASSFGIAGGTHTQYF. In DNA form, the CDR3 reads TGTGCCAGCAGTTTCGGGATAGCGGGGGGTACACATACGCAGTATTTT.

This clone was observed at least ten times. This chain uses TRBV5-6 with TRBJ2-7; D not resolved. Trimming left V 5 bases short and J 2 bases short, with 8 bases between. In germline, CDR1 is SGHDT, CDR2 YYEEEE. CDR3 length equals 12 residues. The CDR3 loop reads CASSLTAYEQYF. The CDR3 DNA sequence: TGTGCCAGCAGTCTTACAGCCTACGAGCAGTACTTC.

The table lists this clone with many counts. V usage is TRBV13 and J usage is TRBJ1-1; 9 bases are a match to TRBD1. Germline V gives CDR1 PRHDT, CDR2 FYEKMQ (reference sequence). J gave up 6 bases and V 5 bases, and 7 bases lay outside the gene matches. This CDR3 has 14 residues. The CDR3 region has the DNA TGTGCCAGCAGCCCACAGGGGGCAGGTCCTGAAGCTTTCTTT. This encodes CASSPQGAGPEAFF.

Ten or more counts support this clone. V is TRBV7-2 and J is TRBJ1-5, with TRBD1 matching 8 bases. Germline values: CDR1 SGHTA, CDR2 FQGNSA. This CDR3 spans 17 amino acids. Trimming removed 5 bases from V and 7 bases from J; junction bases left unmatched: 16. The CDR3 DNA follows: TGTGCCAGCAGCCTTCGGGACAGGTACACCTCTTCGCAGCCCCAGCATTTT. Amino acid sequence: CASSLRDRYTSSQPQHF.

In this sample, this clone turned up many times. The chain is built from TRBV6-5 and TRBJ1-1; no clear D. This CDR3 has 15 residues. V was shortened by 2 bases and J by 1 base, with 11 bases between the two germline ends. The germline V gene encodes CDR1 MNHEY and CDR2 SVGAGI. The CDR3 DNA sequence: TGTGCCAGCAGTTACCTTCCTCTTCCGAACACTGAAGCTTTCTTT. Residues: CASSYLPLPNTEAFF.

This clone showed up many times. For the CDR3, the DNA is TGTGCCAGCAGCTTTAAGGTGGGGCAGGGGTTCGGGTACGAGCAGTACTTC. It translates to CASSFKVGQGFGYEQYF. The chain uses TRBV5-6 and TRBJ2-7; possible D gene TRBD1, 6 bases. V lost 2 bases to trimming and J lost 4 bases, with 22 bases between them. CDR1 is SGHDT and CDR2 is YYEEEE in the germline V gene. The CDR3 loop spans 17 amino acids.